This T cell receptor (beta chain) was observed in a study of blood T cell repertoires in COVID-19 (dated by TCRdb to about 2020). Background for the entire study: The collaborator samples originated in the United States, Italy and Spain and spanned the acute and convalescent phases of COVID-19. Where HLA class I and class II types were available, the types were taken from metadata supplied by the sample provider, not from assay-based typing. The repertoires were released in a freely available public database intended as a resource for research on the immune response to SARS-CoV-2. The prospective study material was composed of cDNA or gDNA derived from T cells, B-cell-depleted T cells, or PBMCs. Nearly every sample came with metadata listing a de-identified subject ID, COVID-19 status, age in years and sex. The samples were drawn from two sources: the first 160 participants of the ongoing ImmuneRACE study, and over 950 subjects contributed by 6 global collaborators. The dataset comprised deeply sampled blood TCRbeta repertoires from subjects exposed to, actively infected with, or recovered from COVID-19.

Paper-wide results and their limitations: Clinical and demographic metadata were provided uncurated, with the amount varying by source and participant.

Collaborating institutions collected whole blood in K2EDTA tubes following their own protocols. Collaborator samples were shipped for TCRbeta analysis as frozen whole blood, isolated PBMCs, or DNA extracted from either sample type. Worth noting for this clone: Its antigen is not yet known. No much larger clone is present one base from it, and per-base qualities are unavailable.

The immunoSEQ Assay, a bias-controlled multiplex PCR, was used to amplify TCRbeta CDR3 regions from genomic DNA. On the study's bioinformatics: Within the assay, amplification of reference gene primers was used to estimate how many nucleated cells each sample contained. Sequence reads were collapsed and filtered to measure the absolute abundance of every unique TCRbeta CDR3 rearrangement. For each sample, productive Simpson clonality was calculated by taking the square root of Simpson's diversity index across productive rearrangements. TCRdb stores this immuneACCESS table with in-frame sequences only. Part of the clones is absent; in the studies checked, under half of the shortfall reflects unresolved V genes, and no reason is known for the rest. From that table come the V and J calls and clone size; the DNA was used to work out D and trimming. This sample lists around 150,000 clones; 80% were detected once. The ten largest clones add up to 5% of the sample.

Reading the germline V gene gives CDR1 SGDLS and CDR2 YYNGEE. V sheds 3 bases and J sheds 11 bases, leaving 17 bases between their ends. The cysteine opens and the phenylalanine closes a CDR3 of 13 amino acids. The CDR3 DNA has 39 bases and is translated from base 1. The V gene is TRBV9 and the J gene is TRBJ1-1, and perhaps TRBD1 as D gene, on 6 matching bases. Sequencing was performed on peripheral blood. The sequence was obtained from a woman aged 50 to 60 with acute or convalescent COVID-19. The DNA reads as follows: TGTGCCAGCAGCGGCGGGGGCCCAGGAAGGGCTTTCTTT. The resulting protein is CASSGGGPGRAFF.